Sequencing of this T cell receptor (beta chain) was carried out in a study of response to subunit inactivated influenza vaccine. Study-level results: Authors suggested seasonal influenza vaccinations each recruit few new T cells.

TCRdb reanalysed the RT-PCR reads using MiXCR and keeps one entry per CDR3 protein. The sample lists about 520,000 distinct CDR3 sequences; roughly 23% were seen once. Germline V gene data show CDR1 as SGHRS and CDR2 as YFSETQ. Trimming removed 4 bases from V and 1 base from J, with 12 bases in between. There are 15 residues in the CDR3. On this clonotype itself: The antigen remains unidentified.

The sample here was CD4+ T cells sorted from PBMCs, taken around 5 days after vaccination. The chain employs TRBV5-1 and TRBJ1-5, with D perhaps TRBD1 (5 bases). The origin of this receptor is a man aged 50 or older who received an inactivated influenza vaccine. CDR3 coding DNA: TGCGCCAGCAGCCCTAGGGCAGGGAGCAATCAGCCCCAGCATTTT. It yields the protein CASSPRAGSNQPQHF.